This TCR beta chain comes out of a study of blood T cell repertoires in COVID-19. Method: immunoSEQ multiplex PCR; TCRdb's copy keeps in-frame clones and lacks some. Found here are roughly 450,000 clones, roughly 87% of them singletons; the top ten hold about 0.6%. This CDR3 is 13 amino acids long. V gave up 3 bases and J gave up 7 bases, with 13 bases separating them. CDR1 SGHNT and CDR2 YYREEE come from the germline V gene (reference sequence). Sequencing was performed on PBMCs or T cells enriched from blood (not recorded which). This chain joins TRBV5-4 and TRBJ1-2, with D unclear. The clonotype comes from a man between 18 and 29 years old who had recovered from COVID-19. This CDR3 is CASSSFVDFGYTF. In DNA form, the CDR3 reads TGTGCCAGCAGCTCATTCGTTGACTTTGGCTACACCTTC.